One sample yielded the 13 T cell receptor beta chains listed below, sequenced in a study of T cells in tuberculosis. The assay was immunoSEQ multiplex PCR, and TCRdb's table has in-frame clones only and misses some. The data show about 37,000 clones, 90% to 95% seen once. Sequencing was done on a sample of PBMCs. The source of these receptors is a donor between 10 and 35 years old with latent tuberculosis or without tuberculosis infection. Some clones in this sample may be carry-over from other donors' samples.

V usage is TRBV4-3 and J usage is TRBJ1-2; 7 bases line up with TRBD1. The V and J ends lost 5 bases and 6 bases, in that order; junction bases with no gene match: 9. CDR1 LGHNA and CDR2 YSLEER come from the germline V gene. CDR3 length: 14 residues. The CDR3 coding sequence is TGCGCCAGCAGCTCCACAGGGGTCGCCCATGGCTACACCTTC. This encodes CASSSTGVAHGYTF.

The V gene is TRBV5-8, the J gene TRBJ2-3, with TRBD1 identical over 7 bases. The trim removed 5 bases at V and 3 bases at J, leaving 6 bases unmatched. Germline V gene sequence: CDR1 SGHTS, CDR2 YDEGEE. This CDR3 has 14 amino acids. This CDR3 reads CASSLDRVTDTQYF. The CDR3, as DNA: TGTGCCAGCAGTCTTGACAGGGTGACAGATACGCAGTATTTT.

The V call is TRBV5-4, the J call TRBJ1-4; D not certain. The CDR3 runs 16 residues. Germline V gene data show CDR1 as SGHNT and CDR2 as YYREEE (reference sequence). Trimming took 4 bases from V and 0 from J, leaving 13 bases between them. Written as DNA, the CDR3 is TGTGCCAGCAGCAAAAGAGGCCAGCCAACTAATGAAAAACTGTTTTTT. Translation: CASSKRGQPTNEKLFF.

The V gene is TRBV14, the J gene TRBJ2-7; D possibly corresponds to TRBD1 (5 bases). Looked up from germline, CDR1 is SGHDN and CDR2 is FVKESK. The V and J ends lost 1 base and 2 bases respectively, with 9 bases between them. The CDR3 covers 14 residues. The CDR3 bases are TGTGCCAGCAGCCAAGTTACAGGACCCTACGAGCAGTACTTC. Protein: CASSQVTGPYEQYF. Drawing the rest from reference TRBV14 and TRBJ2-7, the complete variable domain is EAGVTQFPSHSVIEKGQTVTLRCDPISGHDNLYWYRRVMGKEIKFLLHFVKESKQDESGMPNNRFLAERTGGTYSTLKVQPAELEDSGVYFCASSQVTGPYEQYFGPGTRLTVT.

The gene calls are TRBV7-2 and TRBJ1-3; possible D gene TRBD1, 5 bases. Germline-derived CDR1 and CDR2 are SGHTA and FQGNSA. The CDR3 has 14 amino acids. V was pared by 5 bases and J by 4 bases, with 12 bases between. The CDR3 sequence is CASSEGVGGNTIYF. CDR3 coding DNA: TGTGCCAGCAGCGAAGGGGTGGGGGGAAACACCATATATTTT. The variable domain in full, with the rest retrieved from reference TRBV7-2 and TRBJ1-3, is GAGVSQSPSNKVTEKGKDVELRCDPISGHTALYWYRQSLGQGLEFLIYFQGNSAPDKSGLPSDRFSAERTGGSVSTLTIQRTQQEDSAVYLCASSEGVGGNTIYFGEGSWLTVV.

This clone has more than one count but fewer than ten. The chain carries TRBV4-3 and TRBJ1-2; no reliable D call. Per germline, CDR1 LGHNA and CDR2 YSLEER. V gave up 3 bases and J gave up 8 bases, with 10 bases separating them. The CDR3 loop spans 12 amino acids. CDR3 protein: CASSQSRSGYTF. The CDR3 coding sequence is TGCGCCAGCAGCCAGAGCCGGAGCGGCTACACCTTC.

J is TRBJ1-6 and V is TRBV2, with TRBD1 matching over 7 bases. Germline CDR1 and CDR2: SNHLY and FYNNEI. The CDR3 loop spans 17 amino acids. The V segment lost 6 bases and the J segment 9 bases; nucleotides outside the gene matches: 17. The CDR3 nucleotides read TGTGCCAGCAGAGGCCGGACAGGAAGTTTGGTAGCTTCACCCCTCCACTTT. This sequence encodes CASRGRTGSLVASPLHF.

This clone was recorded once. The genes are TRBV6-1 and TRBJ1-6, with TRBD1 matching 7 bases. The CDR3 totals 13 residues. J gave up 6 bases and V 9 bases, and 5 bases lay outside the gene matches. CDR1 and CDR2 (germline): MNHNS, SASEGT. CDR3 DNA sequence: TGTGCCAGTAGACAGGGTATTAATTCACCCCTCCACTTT. Encoded protein: CASRQGINSPLHF.

The sample holds one count of this clone. The chain links TRBV2 to TRBJ1-2; TRBD1 might be the D (5 bases). V was cut by 1 base and J by 7 bases, with 10 bases left in between. Germline lookup yields CDR1 SNHLY and CDR2 FYNNEI. This CDR3 is 13 amino acids long. DNA of the CDR3: TGTGCCAGCAGTGAAGGACAGCGGGTTGGCTACACCTTC. Its translation is CASSEGQRVGYTF.

The chain links TRBV10-3 to TRBJ1-4; 8 positions agree with TRBD1. The J segment lost 7 bases and the V segment lost 6 bases, leaving 10 bases of the junction unmatched. The CDR3 extends over 15 amino acids. Germline V gene sequence: CDR1 ENHRY, CDR2 SYGVKD. The CDR3: CAISPGQGLGEKLFF. CDR3 nucleotide sequence: TGTGCCATCAGCCCTGGACAGGGACTCGGTGAAAAACTGTTTTTT.

This chain links TRBV23-1 with TRBJ1-2, with a possible D match to TRBD1 (6 bases). TRBV23-1 is noted as an ORF with a role that remains uncertain. V lost 2 bases and J lost 7, with 26 bases in between. The CDR3 length is 18 residues. The CDR3 loop is CASSQSWQGFIDDSGYTF. The CDR3 nucleotides read TGCGCCAGCAGTCAAAGTTGGCAGGGGTTTATCGATGACTCTGGCTACACCTTC.

The gene calls are TRBV5-1 and TRBJ2-3; TRBD2 matches at 7 bases. Germline CDR1 reads SGHRS; CDR2 reads YFSETQ. This CDR3 has 16 amino acids. J gave up 5 bases and V 4 bases, and 13 bases lay outside the gene matches. The CDR3 reads CASSVVPSGAGDTQYF. The CDR3 DNA sequence: TGCGCCAGCAGCGTGGTCCCTAGCGGTGCTGGAGATACGCAGTATTTT. Drawing the rest from reference TRBV5-1 and TRBJ2-3, the complete variable domain is KAGVTQTPRYLIKTRGQQVTLSCSPISGHRSVSWYQQTPGQGLQFLFEYFSETQRNKGNFPGRFSGRQFSNSRSEMNVSTLELGDSALYLCASSVVPSGAGDTQYFGPGTRLTVL.

The chain employs TRBV13 and TRBJ1-2; 10 bases agree with TRBD1. This CDR3 comprises 14 residues. The V segment lost 4 bases and the J segment 8 bases; nucleotides outside the gene matches: 7. CDR1 and CDR2 (germline): PRHDT, FYEKMQ (reference sequence). The CDR3 reads CASSSGQGMRGYTF. In nucleotides, the CDR3 is TGTGCCAGCAGCTCGGGACAGGGGATGAGAGGCTACACCTTC.